Below, one T cell receptor beta chain is given with its context. Method: immunoSEQ multiplex PCR; TCRdb's copy keeps in-frame clones and lacks some. This sample has 1 million to 1.2 million clones, with 77% found just once. The data were taken from a study of shared clonotypes between healthy human individuals. Nashville, Tennessee was home to all donors, each a Caucasian adult. The germline gives CDR1 SSHAT, CDR2 FNYEAQ (reference sequence). V dropped 4 bases and J dropped 1 base, with 22 bases sitting between them. The CDR3 covers 18 residues. V usage is TRBV7-7 and J usage is TRBJ1-2; the D gene is possibly TRBD1 (6 bases). This TCR derives from a man between 18 and 35 years old in good health. Some clones in this sample may be carry-over from other donors' samples. The material sequenced was memory CD4+ T cells from PBMCs. Sample subset: CD45RA-negative fraction. CDR3 coding DNA: TGTGCCAGCAGCTCTGCCCCCCTTCCGGGACACTTTAACTATGGCTACACCTTC. Its translation is CASSSAPLPGHFNYGYTF.